The 27 T cell receptor beta chains listed next were all sequenced from one sample in a study of identical twins. Each CDR3 protein is one row after TCRdb ran MiXCR on the 5' RACE reads. The data show about 100,000 distinct CDR3 sequences, with 5.9% seen just once and approximately 12% held by the top ten. Sequences were obtained from memory T cells sorted from blood. The receptor set was obtained from a woman in her forties or fifties in good health.

This clonotype has a count of ten or more. The rearrangement links TRBV5-6 to TRBJ2-2, with TRBD1 identical over 10 bases. CDR1 is SGHDT and CDR2 is YYEEEE in the germline V gene. J gave up 4 bases and V 4 bases, and 4 bases lay outside the gene matches. The CDR3 sequence is 15 residues long. As DNA, the CDR3 is TGTGCCAGCAGCAGAGACAGGGGGCGCACCGGGGAGCTGTTTTTT. Amino acids: CASSRDRGRTGELFF.

At least ten counts were recorded for this clonotype. The CDR3 DNA is TGTGCCTGGAGTAAGGGGGCCGGGGAGCTGTTTTTT. The encoded protein is CAWSKGAGELFF. The chain has TRBV30 and TRBJ2-2; D might be TRBD1 (6 bases). The CDR3 runs to 12 residues. The germline V and J ends were trimmed by 2 bases and 6 bases, with 7 bases remaining between them. The germline CDR1 and CDR2 sequences are GTSNPN and SVGIG (reference sequence).

This clonotype was picked up many times. V is TRBV4-1 and J is TRBJ2-1, with D perhaps matching TRBD1 (5 bases). Germline assignment: CDR1 MGHRA and CDR2 YSYEKL. This CDR3 region has 17 residues. The V and J ends lost 2 bases and 6 bases respectively, with 20 bases between them. In DNA form, the CDR3 reads TGCGCCAGCAGCCAACCTATCGAGGCAGGGAAGGTCAATGAGCAGTTCTTC. Its protein is CASSQPIEAGKVNEQFF.

This clonotype was seen at least ten times. This chain joins TRBV20-1 and TRBJ2-5; TRBD2 aligns across 8 bases. V gave up 4 bases and J gave up 3 bases; unmatched junction bases: 10. The CDR3 is 15 residues long. Germline loops: CDR1 DFQATT, CDR2 SNEGSKA (reference sequence). CDR3 protein: CSAIPLREEKETQYF. CDR3 nucleotides: TGCAGTGCTATACCCCTGCGGGAGGAAAAAGAGACCCAGTACTTC.

The rearrangement uses TRBV20-1 and TRBJ2-2; 7 bases fit TRBD2. V was clipped by 6 bases and J by 6 bases; unmatched bases: 10. This CDR3 has 14 residues. CDR1 and CDR2 (germline): DFQATT, SNEGSKA (reference sequence). Here the CDR3 reads CSAQGAGLAGELFF. In DNA, the CDR3 is TGCAGTGCCCAAGGAGCGGGATTAGCCGGGGAGCTGTTTTTT.

This clonotype was detected ten times or more. The chain is built from TRBV5-1 and TRBJ2-5; 7 nucleotides align to TRBD1. In germline, CDR1 is SGHRS, CDR2 YFSETQ. Germline trimming cut 3 bases from V and 5 bases from J; bases unmatched to any gene: 13. The CDR3 covers 16 residues. DNA for the CDR3: TGCGCCAGCAGCTCCTCCGGAGGACAGGTCAGGGAGACCCAGTACTTC. Its protein is CASSSSGGQVRETQYF.

This clonotype occurred many times. The J gene is TRBJ2-1, the V gene TRBV24-1; tentative D call: TRBD2 (6 bases). The V and J ends lost 4 bases and 1 base respectively, with 13 bases between them. This CDR3 comprises 16 residues. Germline loops: CDR1 KGHDR, CDR2 SFDVKD. In nucleotides, the CDR3 is TGTGCCACCAGTGACGAAGTAGGAGGGTCCTACAATGAGCAGTTCTTC. Its protein is CATSDEVGGSYNEQFF.

This clonotype was observed at least ten times. This chain uses TRBV7-9 with TRBJ2-7; 13 bases are shared with TRBD2. Trimming removed 0 bases from V and 5 bases from J; junction bases left unmatched: 7. Germline V CDR1 and CDR2: SEHNR, FQNEAQ (reference sequence). CDR3 length: 17 residues. The DNA of the CDR3 is TGTGCCAGCAGCTTAGCGTTATCTACTAGCGGGAGGGACGAGCAGTACTTC. Translation: CASSLALSTSGRDEQYF.

This clonotype has at least ten counts. The chain combines TRBV20-1 with TRBJ2-5; D remains ambiguous. Trimming removed 0 bases at V and 4 bases at J, with 9 bases between. Germline V lookup: CDR1 DFQATT, CDR2 SNEGSKA (reference sequence). The CDR3 runs 13 residues. The CDR3 protein is CSAREIRVETQYF. CDR3 in DNA: TGCAGTGCTAGAGAGATTAGGGTAGAGACCCAGTACTTC.

This clonotype was recorded at least ten times. The rearrangement joins TRBV9 to TRBJ2-7, with D perhaps given as TRBD1 or TRBD2 (6 bases each). The CDR3 has 19 residues. V lost 4 bases and J lost 5, with 31 bases in between. From germline, CDR1 is SGDLS and CDR2 YYNGEE. The CDR3 coding sequence is TGTGCCAGCAGCTTTATACCCAACGGAGGGGGACCCACCCCCGACGAGCAGTACTTC. Translating gives CASSFIPNGGGPTPDEQYF.

This clonotype was counted a few times. The gene calls are TRBV14 and TRBJ1-2; D unresolved. V shed 2 bases and J shed 5 bases, with 9 bases lying between them. CDR1 is SGHDN and CDR2 is FVKESK in the germline V gene. This CDR3 comprises 13 residues. The CDR3 sequence is CASSQKRGYGYTF. Written as DNA, the CDR3 is TGTGCCAGCAGCCAAAAGCGTGGGTATGGCTACACCTTC. Variable domain in full (rest from reference TRBV14 and TRBJ1-2): EAGVTQFPSHSVIEKGQTVTLRCDPISGHDNLYWYRRVMGKEIKFLLHFVKESKQDESGMPNNRFLAERTGGTYSTLKVQPAELEDSGVYFCASSQKRGYGYTFGSGTRLTVV.

This clonotype occurred a few times. The rearrangement uses TRBV10-3 and TRBJ2-3; D tentatively reads TRBD1 or TRBD2 (5 bases each). The CDR3 totals 21 residues. With 3 bases removed from V and 1 base from J, the gap between germline ends came to 29 bases. Germline V gene data show CDR1 as ENHRY and CDR2 as SYGVKD. CDR3 region: CAISDLLSPFDRLGGTDTQYF. The CDR3 DNA sequence: TGTGCCATCAGTGACCTTCTCTCCCCCTTTGACCGTCTGGGGGGCACAGATACGCAGTATTTT.

This clonotype was recorded many times. The chain has TRBV6-6 and TRBJ1-5, with D unresolved. The germline V gene has CDR1 MNHNY and CDR2 SVGAGI (reference sequence). Trimming removed 2 bases at V and 2 bases at J, with 7 bases between. The CDR3 runs 14 residues. CDR3 in amino acids: CASSYGLGNQPQHF. In DNA, the CDR3 is TGTGCCAGCAGTTACGGGCTCGGCAATCAGCCCCAGCATTTT.

This clonotype was counted many times. The chain is built from TRBV27 and TRBJ2-1; perhaps TRBD1 as D (5 bases). With 8 bases removed from V and 3 bases from J, the gap between germline ends came to 11 bases. Looked up from germline, CDR1 is MNHEY and CDR2 is SMNVEV (reference sequence). The CDR3 is made up of 13 amino acids. This CDR3 is CASSQGSYNEQFF. Here the CDR3 DNA reads TGTGCCAGCTCCCAGGGAAGCTACAATGAGCAGTTCTTC.

This clonotype came up many times. As DNA, the CDR3 is TGTGCTAGTGGCGCCGGGACAGGGGTGAGAGATACGCAGTATTTT. Translation gives CASGAGTGVRDTQYF. V and J are TRBV12-5 and TRBJ2-3; 10 positions agree with TRBD1. CDR1 LGHNT and CDR2 FRNRAP come from the germline V gene. Trimming cost V 6 bases and J 5 bases; bases outside gene matches: 8. This CDR3 region has 15 residues.

This clonotype was recorded at least ten times. The chain uses TRBV5-1 and TRBJ2-5; D is undetermined. CDR3 length: 12 residues. Germline lookup yields CDR1 SGHRS and CDR2 YFSETQ. Trimming removed 0 bases from V and 5 bases from J, with 5 bases in between. CDR3: CASSLAMETQYF. The DNA of the CDR3 is TGCGCCAGCAGCTTGGCCATGGAGACCCAGTACTTC.

At least ten counts were recorded for this clonotype. CDR3 region: CASSEGLLSTDTQYF. Written as DNA, the CDR3 is TGCGCCAGCAGCGAGGGACTACTCAGCACAGATACGCAGTATTTT. The chain combines TRBV5-1 with TRBJ2-3; TRBD2 agrees at 7 bases. CDR3 size: 15 residues. Trimming removed 4 bases from V and 0 bases from J; junction bases left unmatched: 5. The V gene's germline CDR1 is SGHRS and CDR2 YFSETQ.

This clonotype was counted only a few times. The rearrangement links TRBV5-8 to TRBJ2-3; the D gene is possibly TRBD1 (6 bases). The CDR3 contains 18 residues. V gave up 0 bases and J gave up 1 base, with 18 bases separating them. Germline V CDR1 and CDR2: SGHTS, YDEGEE. The CDR3 DNA follows: TGTGCCAGCAGCTTGGCCGGCAGGGGCTCTTCTGGCACAGATACGCAGTATTTT. Translation gives CASSLAGRGSSGTDTQYF.

This clonotype was counted many times. The genes are TRBV5-1 and TRBJ2-1; 8 nucleotides agree with TRBD2. V was clipped by 0 bases and J by 6 bases; unmatched bases: 8. This CDR3 contains 16 residues. The germline CDR1 and CDR2 sequences are SGHRS and YFSETQ. The CDR3 spells CASSLAGAGEGNEQFF. The CDR3 coding sequence is TGCGCCAGCAGCTTGGCCGGAGCGGGAGAGGGCAATGAGCAGTTCTTC.

This clonotype appeared many times. This sequence joins TRBV29-1 and TRBJ2-3; no clear D gene. CDR1 is SQVTM, CDR2 ANQGSEA, per germline. The CDR3 sequence is 11 residues long. Trimming stripped 4 bases from V and 3 bases from J, with 5 bases between. The CDR3 protein is CSVARTDTQYF. CDR3 nucleotides: TGCAGCGTTGCCAGAACAGATACGCAGTATTTT.

This clonotype was detected ten times or more. This chain uses TRBV3-1 with TRBJ1-1, with D hard to call. Trimming left V 3 bases short and J 3 bases short, with 14 bases between. This CDR3 region has 15 residues. Germline CDR1 is LGHDT and CDR2 is YNNKEL (reference sequence). The CDR3 DNA follows: TGTGCCAGCAGCCAGCCCGGGGTTTTGGACACTGAAGCTTTCTTT. Translating it yields CASSQPGVLDTEAFF.

In this sample, this clonotype turned up many times. The rearrangement links TRBV18 to TRBJ2-2; 8 bases agree with TRBD1. CDR3 length equals 16 residues. The V segment lost 6 bases and the J segment 4 bases; nucleotides outside the gene matches: 10. The germline V gene encodes CDR1 KGHSH and CDR2 LQKENI. CDR3 sequence reads: CASSPRTGRSTGELFF. As DNA, the CDR3 is TGTGCCAGCTCGCCCAGGACAGGGCGATCCACCGGGGAGCTGTTTTTT. Combining the CDR3 with reference TRBV18 and TRBJ2-2 gives the whole variable domain NAGVMQNPRHLVRRRGQEARLRCSPMKGHSHVYWYRQLPEEGLKFMVYLQKENIIDESGMPKERFSAEFPKEGPSILRIQQVVRGDSAAYFCASSPRTGRSTGELFFGEGSRLTVL.

This clonotype was recorded many times. The rearrangement links TRBV18 to TRBJ1-2; possibly TRBD1 for D (6 bases). There are 15 residues in the CDR3. Deletions cut 3 bases from V and 6 bases from J, with 17 bases between. Germline CDR1 and CDR2: KGHSH and LQKENI. CDR3 region: CASSPPTGATDGYTF. CDR3 bases: TGTGCCAGCTCACCCCCCACGGGGGCGACAGATGGCTACACCTTC.

The table lists this clonotype with many counts. J is TRBJ2-2 and V is TRBV3-1, with 13 positions matching TRBD2. Trimming took 0 bases from V and 4 from J; bases not matched to a gene: 2. The CDR3 runs to 17 residues. Germline V lookup: CDR1 LGHDT, CDR2 YNNKEL (reference sequence). CDR3 coding DNA: TGTGCCAGCAGCCAAGAAGGGACTAGCGGGATCACCGGGGAGCTGTTTTTT. It is translated as CASSQEGTSGITGELFF.

The genes are TRBV14 and TRBJ1-6, with D uncertain. V was pared by 4 bases and J by 10 bases, with 11 bases between. Germline CDR1 is SGHDN and CDR2 is FVKESK. CDR3 size: 13 residues. The CDR3 nucleotides are TGTGCCAGCAGCCCCCACCTCGGATCACCCCTCCACTTT. Its translation: CASSPHLGSPLHF.

V usage is TRBV29-1 and J usage is TRBJ2-2; D is perhaps TRBD1 (6 bases). Germline loops: CDR1 SQVTM, CDR2 ANQGSEA. The CDR3 contains 11 residues. Trimming stripped 7 bases from V and 7 bases from J, with 10 bases between. CDR3 nucleotides: TGCAGCGCAGACAGGTTCGGGGAGCTGTTTTTT. This gives the protein CSADRFGELFF.

This clonotype was picked up many times. The chain uses TRBV3-1 and TRBJ1-2; D not resolved. The length of the CDR3 is 12 residues. V lost 2 bases and J lost 5, with 6 bases in between. CDR1 and CDR2 from the germline V gene are LGHDT and YNNKEL (reference sequence). In nucleotides, the CDR3 is TGTGCCAGCAGCCAAATGGGGTATGGCTACACCTTC. The encoded protein is CASSQMGYGYTF.